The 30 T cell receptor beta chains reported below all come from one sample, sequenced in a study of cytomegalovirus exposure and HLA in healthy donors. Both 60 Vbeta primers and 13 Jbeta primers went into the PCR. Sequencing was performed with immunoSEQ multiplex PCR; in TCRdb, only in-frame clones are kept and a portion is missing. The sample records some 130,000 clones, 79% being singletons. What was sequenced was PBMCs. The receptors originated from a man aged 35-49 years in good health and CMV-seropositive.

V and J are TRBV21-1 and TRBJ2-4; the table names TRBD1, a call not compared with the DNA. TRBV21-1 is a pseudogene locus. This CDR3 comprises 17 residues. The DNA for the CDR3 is TGTGCCAGCACCCCCAGAGGGACACAACCACTCAAAAACATTCAGTACTTC. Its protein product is CASTPRGTQPLKNIQYF.

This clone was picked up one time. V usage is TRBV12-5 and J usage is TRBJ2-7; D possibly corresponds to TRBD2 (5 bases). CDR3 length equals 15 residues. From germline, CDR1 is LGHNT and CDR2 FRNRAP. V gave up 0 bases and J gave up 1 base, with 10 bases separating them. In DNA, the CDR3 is TGTGCTAGTGGTTTGGTTAGAGGACTTTCCTACGAGCAGTACTTC. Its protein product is CASGLVRGLSYEQYF. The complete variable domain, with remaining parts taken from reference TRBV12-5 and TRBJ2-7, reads DARVTQTPRHKVTEMGQEVTMRCQPILGHNTVFWYRQTMMQGLELLAYFRNRAPLDDSGMPKDRFSAEMPDATLATLKIQPSEPRDSAVYFCASGLVRGLSYEQYFGPGTRLTVT.

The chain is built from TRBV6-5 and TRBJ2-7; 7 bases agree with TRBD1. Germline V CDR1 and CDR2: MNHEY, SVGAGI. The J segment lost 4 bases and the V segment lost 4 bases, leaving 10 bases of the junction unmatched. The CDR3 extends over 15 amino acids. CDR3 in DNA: TGTGCCAGCAGTTTGTCCTGGGACAGTCTTTACGAGCAGTACTTC. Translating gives CASSLSWDSLYEQYF.

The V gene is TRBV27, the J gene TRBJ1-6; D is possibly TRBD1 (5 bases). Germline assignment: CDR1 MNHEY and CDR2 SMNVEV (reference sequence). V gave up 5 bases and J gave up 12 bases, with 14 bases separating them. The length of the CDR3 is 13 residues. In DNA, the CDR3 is TGTGCCAGCAGTCCTGGGGGGGGTGGACCCCTCCACTTT. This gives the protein CASSPGGGGPLHF.

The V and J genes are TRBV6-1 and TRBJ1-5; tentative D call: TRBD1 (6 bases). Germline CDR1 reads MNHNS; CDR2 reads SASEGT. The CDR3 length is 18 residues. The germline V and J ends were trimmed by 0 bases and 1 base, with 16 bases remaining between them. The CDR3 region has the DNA TGTGCCAGCAGTGAAGCGGACCAGGGGACGGCGAGCAATCAGCCCCAGCATTTT. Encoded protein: CASSEADQGTASNQPQHF.

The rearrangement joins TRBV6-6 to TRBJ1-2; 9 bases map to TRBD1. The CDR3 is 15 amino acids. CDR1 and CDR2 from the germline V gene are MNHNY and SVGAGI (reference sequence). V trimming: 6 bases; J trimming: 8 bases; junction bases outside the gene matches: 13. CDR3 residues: CASRRRDRDIRGYTF. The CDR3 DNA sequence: TGTGCCAGCAGGCGCCGGGACAGGGACATTCGGGGCTACACCTTC.

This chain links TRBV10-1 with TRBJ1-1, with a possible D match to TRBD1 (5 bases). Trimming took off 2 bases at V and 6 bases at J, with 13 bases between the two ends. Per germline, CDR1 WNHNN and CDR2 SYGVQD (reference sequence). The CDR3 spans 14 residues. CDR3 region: CASSEAREESEAFF. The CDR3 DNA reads TGCGCCAGCAGTGAGGCCAGGGAGGAGTCTGAAGCTTTCTTT.

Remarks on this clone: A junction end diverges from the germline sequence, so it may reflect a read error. In DNA, the CDR3 is TGTGCTAGCAGCACCACAGGGGGGAACACGCAGTATTTT. Amino acid sequence: CASSTTGGNTQYF. V usage is TRBV7-7 and J usage is TRBJ2-3; 8 bases match TRBD1. This CDR3 region has 13 residues. Germline V gene lookup returns CDR1 SSHAT and CDR2 FNYEAQ (reference sequence).

CDR3 loop: CSVQQGPREQYF. The CDR3 DNA reads TGCAGCGTTCAGCAGGGGCCGCGGGAGCAGTACTTC. This chain uses TRBV29-1 with TRBJ2-7, with D possibly being TRBD1 (6 bases). The CDR3 is 12 residues long. V gave up 5 bases and J gave up 7 bases, with 15 bases separating them. Germline lookup yields CDR1 SQVTM and CDR2 ANQGSEA.

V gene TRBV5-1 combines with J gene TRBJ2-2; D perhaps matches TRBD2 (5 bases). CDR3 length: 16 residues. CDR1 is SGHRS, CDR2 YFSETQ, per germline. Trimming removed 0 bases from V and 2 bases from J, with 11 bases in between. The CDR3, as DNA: TGCGCCAGCAGCTTGGTAGGAGGATCAAACACCGGGGAGCTGTTTTTT. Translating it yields CASSLVGGSNTGELFF.

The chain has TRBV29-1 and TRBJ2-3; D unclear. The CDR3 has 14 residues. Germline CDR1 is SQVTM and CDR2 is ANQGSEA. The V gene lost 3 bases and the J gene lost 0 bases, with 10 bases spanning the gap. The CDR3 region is CSVDPDTSTDTQYF. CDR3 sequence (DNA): TGCAGCGTTGATCCAGACACTAGCACAGATACGCAGTATTTT.

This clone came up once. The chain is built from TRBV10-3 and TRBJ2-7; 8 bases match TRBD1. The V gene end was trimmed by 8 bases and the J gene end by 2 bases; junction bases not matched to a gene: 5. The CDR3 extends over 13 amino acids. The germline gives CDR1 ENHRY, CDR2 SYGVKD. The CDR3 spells CAIGAGGPYEQYF. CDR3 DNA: TGTGCCATCGGGGCAGGGGGCCCCTACGAGCAGTACTTC.

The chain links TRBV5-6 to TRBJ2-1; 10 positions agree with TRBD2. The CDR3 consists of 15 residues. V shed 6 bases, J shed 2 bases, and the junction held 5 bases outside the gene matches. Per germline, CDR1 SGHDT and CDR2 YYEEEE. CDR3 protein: CASIPSGSTYNEQFF. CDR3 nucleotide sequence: TGTGCCAGCATCCCTAGCGGGAGTACCTACAATGAGCAGTTCTTC. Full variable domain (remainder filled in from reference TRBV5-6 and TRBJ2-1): DAGVTQSPTHLIKTRGQQVTLRCSPKSGHDTVSWYQQALGQGPQFIFQYYEEEERQRGNFPDRFSGHQFPNYSSELNVNALLLGDSALYLCASIPSGSTYNEQFFGPGTRLTVL.

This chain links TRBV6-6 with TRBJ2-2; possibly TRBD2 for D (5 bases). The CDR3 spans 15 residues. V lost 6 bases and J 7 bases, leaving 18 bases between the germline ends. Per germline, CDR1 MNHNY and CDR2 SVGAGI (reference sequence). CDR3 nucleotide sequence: TGTGCCAGCAGACCCGAGGGAGTGACCGGCGGGGAGCTGTTTTTT. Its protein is CASRPEGVTGGELFF.

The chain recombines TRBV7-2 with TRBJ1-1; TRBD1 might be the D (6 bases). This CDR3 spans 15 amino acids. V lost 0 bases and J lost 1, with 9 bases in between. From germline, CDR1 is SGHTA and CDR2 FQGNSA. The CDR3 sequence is CASSLAPRGNTEAFF. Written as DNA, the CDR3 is TGTGCCAGCAGCTTAGCTCCCAGGGGGAACACTGAAGCTTTCTTT.

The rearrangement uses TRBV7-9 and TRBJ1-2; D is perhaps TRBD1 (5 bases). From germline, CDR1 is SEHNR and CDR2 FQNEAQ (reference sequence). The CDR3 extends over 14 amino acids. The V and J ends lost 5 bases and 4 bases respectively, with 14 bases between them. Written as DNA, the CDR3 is TGTGCCAGCAGCCCCGACAGCAGGGCCTATGGCTACACCTTC. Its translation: CASSPDSRAYGYTF.

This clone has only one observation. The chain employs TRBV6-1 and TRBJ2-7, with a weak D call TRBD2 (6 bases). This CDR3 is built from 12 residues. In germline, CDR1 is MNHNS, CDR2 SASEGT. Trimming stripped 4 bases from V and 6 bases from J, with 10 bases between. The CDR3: CASSVVGGEQYF. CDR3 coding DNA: TGTGCCAGCAGTGTAGTGGGGGGCGAGCAGTACTTC.

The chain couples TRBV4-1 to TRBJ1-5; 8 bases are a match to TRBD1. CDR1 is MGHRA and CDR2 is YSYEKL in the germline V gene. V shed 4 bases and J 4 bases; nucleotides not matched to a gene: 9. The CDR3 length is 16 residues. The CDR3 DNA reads TGCGCCAGCAGCCGGGGGGACAGGACCGAAAATCAGCCCCAGCATTTT. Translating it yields CASSRGDRTENQPQHF.

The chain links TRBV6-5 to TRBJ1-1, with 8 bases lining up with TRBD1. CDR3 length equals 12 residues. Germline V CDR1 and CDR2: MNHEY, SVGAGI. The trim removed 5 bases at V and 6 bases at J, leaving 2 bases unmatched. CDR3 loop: CASSDRGPEAFF. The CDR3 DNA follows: TGTGCCAGCAGTGACAGGGGTCCTGAAGCTTTCTTT.

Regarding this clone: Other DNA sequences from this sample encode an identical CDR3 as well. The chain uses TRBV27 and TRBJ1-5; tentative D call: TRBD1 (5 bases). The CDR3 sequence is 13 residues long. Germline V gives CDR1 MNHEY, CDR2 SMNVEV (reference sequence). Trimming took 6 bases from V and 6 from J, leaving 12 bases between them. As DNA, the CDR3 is TGTGCCAGCAGGACGGGGGTTGGTCAGCCCCAGCATTTT. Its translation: CASRTGVGQPQHF.

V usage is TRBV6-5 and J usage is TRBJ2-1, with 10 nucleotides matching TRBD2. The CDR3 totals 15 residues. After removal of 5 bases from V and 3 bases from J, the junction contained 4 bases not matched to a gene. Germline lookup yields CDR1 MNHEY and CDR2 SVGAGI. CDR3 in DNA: TGTGCCAGCAGTACTAGACTAGCGGGCTACAATGAGCAGTTCTTC. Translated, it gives CASSTRLAGYNEQFF.

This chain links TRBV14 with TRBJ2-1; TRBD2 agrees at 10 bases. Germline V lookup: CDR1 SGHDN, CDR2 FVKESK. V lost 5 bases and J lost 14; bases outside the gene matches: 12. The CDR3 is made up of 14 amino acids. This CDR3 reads CASSAGVAGGRKFF. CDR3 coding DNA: TGTGCCAGCAGCGCAGGGGTAGCGGGAGGTCGGAAGTTCTTC.

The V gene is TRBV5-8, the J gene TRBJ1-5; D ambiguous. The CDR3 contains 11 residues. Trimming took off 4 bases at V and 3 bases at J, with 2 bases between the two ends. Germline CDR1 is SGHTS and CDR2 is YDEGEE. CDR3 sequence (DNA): TGTGCCAGCAGCCACAATCAGCCCCAGCATTTT. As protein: CASSHNQPQHF.

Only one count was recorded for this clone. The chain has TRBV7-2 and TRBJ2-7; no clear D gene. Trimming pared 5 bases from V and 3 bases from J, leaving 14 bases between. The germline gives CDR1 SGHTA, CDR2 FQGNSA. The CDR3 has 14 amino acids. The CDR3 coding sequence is TGTGCCAGCAGCCCGACGAGCGCCAGCTACGAGCAGTACTTC. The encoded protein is CASSPTSASYEQYF. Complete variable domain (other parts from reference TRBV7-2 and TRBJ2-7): GAGVSQSPSNKVTEKGKDVELRCDPISGHTALYWYRQSLGQGLEFLIYFQGNSAPDKSGLPSDRFSAERTGGSVSTLTIQRTQQEDSAVYLCASSPTSASYEQYFGPGTRLTVT.

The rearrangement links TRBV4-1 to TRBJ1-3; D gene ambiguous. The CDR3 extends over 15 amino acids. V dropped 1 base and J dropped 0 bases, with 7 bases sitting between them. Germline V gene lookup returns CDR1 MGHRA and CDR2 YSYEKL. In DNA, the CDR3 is TGCGCCAGCAGCCAAGTCCCGGGCTCTGGAAACACCATATATTTT. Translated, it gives CASSQVPGSGNTIYF.

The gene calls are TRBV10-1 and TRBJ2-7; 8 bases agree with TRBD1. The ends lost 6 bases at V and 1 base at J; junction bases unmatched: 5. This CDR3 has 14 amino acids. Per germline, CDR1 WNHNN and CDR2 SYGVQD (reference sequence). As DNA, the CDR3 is TGCGCCAGCAGGAGACAGGGGTTATCCTACGAGCAGTACTTC. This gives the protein CASRRQGLSYEQYF.

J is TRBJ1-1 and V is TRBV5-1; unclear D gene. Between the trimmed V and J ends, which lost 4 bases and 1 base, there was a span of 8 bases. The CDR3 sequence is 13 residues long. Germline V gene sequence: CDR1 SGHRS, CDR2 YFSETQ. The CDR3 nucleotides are TGCGCCAGCAGCGGGCCAGGGAACACTGAAGCTTTCTTT. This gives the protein CASSGPGNTEAFF.

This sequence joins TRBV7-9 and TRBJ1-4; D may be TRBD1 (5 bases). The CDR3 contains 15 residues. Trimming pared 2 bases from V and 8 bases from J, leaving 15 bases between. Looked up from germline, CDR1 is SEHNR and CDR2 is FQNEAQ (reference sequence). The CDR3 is CASSLLQGGNEKLFF. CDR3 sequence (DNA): TGTGCCAGCAGCTTACTCCAGGGAGGGAACGAAAAACTGTTTTTT.

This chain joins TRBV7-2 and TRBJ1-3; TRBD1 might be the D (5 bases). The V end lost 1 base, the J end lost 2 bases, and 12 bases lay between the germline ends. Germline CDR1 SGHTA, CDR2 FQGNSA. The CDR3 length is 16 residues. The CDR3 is CASSLGSLQAGNTIYF. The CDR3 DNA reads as TGTGCCAGCAGCTTAGGAAGTCTACAGGCTGGAAACACCATATATTTT.

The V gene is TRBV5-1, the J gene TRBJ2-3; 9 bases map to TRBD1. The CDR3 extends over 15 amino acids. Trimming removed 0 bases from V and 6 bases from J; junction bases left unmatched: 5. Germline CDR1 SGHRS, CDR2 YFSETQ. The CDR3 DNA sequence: TGCGCCAGCAGCTTGGTGGGACAGGGCTCGGATACGCAGTATTTT. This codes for CASSLVGQGSDTQYF.